A single sample is the source of the 20 T cell receptor beta chains below, sequenced in a study of post-analysis software for immune sequencing data. Study-wide findings and caveats: Five TRBV segments, TRBV5-6, TRBV5-1 and TRBV20-1 among them, were found more frequent in patients than controls.

Unique molecular identifiers tagged the TCR beta cDNA libraries. TCRdb re-derived calls from the PCR reads in MiXCR, one entry per CDR3 protein. The table records roughly 800,000 distinct CDR3 sequences, 46% of them present only once. Their antigen targets remain unknown. Material for sequencing was blood. Every receptor here comes from a girl aged 10-17 years with multiple sclerosis.

The V and J genes are TRBV4-1 and TRBJ1-1; D gene unclear. CDR3 length: 13 residues. Germline CDR1 reads MGHRA; CDR2 reads YSYEKL. The V end was cut by 0 bases, the J end by 8 bases, with 10 bases between. CDR3 bases: TGCGCCAGCAGCCAAGAAGGACTGGCAGAAGCTTTCTTT. Its protein product is CASSQEGLAEAFF.

This rearrangement joins TRBV9 to TRBJ2-7, with TRBD2 as a possible D gene (6 bases). The V gene's germline CDR1 is SGDLS and CDR2 YYNGEE. The CDR3 has 13 residues. Trimming pared 4 bases from V and 2 bases from J, leaving 10 bases between. The CDR3 DNA sequence: TGTGCCAGCAGCATAGCGGAAACCTACGAGCAGTACTTC. As protein: CASSIAETYEQYF.

The rearrangement uses TRBV5-6 and TRBJ2-4; D assignment may be TRBD1 or TRBD2 (5 bases each). Trimming shortened V by 1 base and J by 0 bases, and 8 bases separated the two germline ends. Germline V gene data show CDR1 as SGHDT and CDR2 as YYEEEE. The CDR3 loop spans 15 amino acids. As DNA, the CDR3 is TGTGCCAGCAGCTTGTGGGACCTAGCCAAAAACATTCAGTACTTC. Its protein product is CASSLWDLAKNIQYF. Complete variable domain (other parts from reference TRBV5-6 and TRBJ2-4): DAGVTQSPTHLIKTRGQQVTLRCSPKSGHDTVSWYQQALGQGPQFIFQYYEEEERQRGNFPDRFSGHQFPNYSSELNVNALLLGDSALYLCASSLWDLAKNIQYFGAGTRLSVL.

The chain is built from TRBV9 and TRBJ2-5; TRBD2 matches at 11 bases. The DNA end is a closer match to TRBJ2-7, so the J assignment may be wrong. The CDR3 length is 15 residues. The germline V gene has CDR1 SGDLS and CDR2 YYNGEE. CDR3 sequence reads: CASSDRLAGGYEQYF. DNA of the CDR3: TGTGCCAGCAGCGATCGGCTAGCGGGAGGATACGAGCAGTACTTC.

The sample holds a few counts of this clonotype. The rearrangement links TRBV3-1 to TRBJ2-1; 14 positions agree with TRBD2. Per the germline V gene, CDR1 is LGHDT and CDR2 is YNNKEL (reference sequence). J lost 0 bases, V lost 2 bases, and 12 bases had no gene match. The CDR3 covers 21 residues. The DNA for the CDR3 is TGTGCCAGCAGCCAAAAAAGAGGGACTAGCGGGAGAGGGATCTCCTACAATGAGCAGTTCTTC. It codes for CASSQKRGTSGRGISYNEQFF.

The sample holds a few counts of this clonotype. V gene TRBV29-1 combines with J gene TRBJ1-6, with D perhaps TRBD1 (6 bases). Trimming removed 6 bases from V and 5 bases from J, with 14 bases in between. The CDR3 runs to 14 residues. The germline gives CDR1 SQVTM, CDR2 ANQGSEA. The CDR3 loop is CSVLDGGDNSPLHF. DNA for the CDR3: TGCAGCGTCCTTGACGGGGGCGATAATTCACCCCTCCACTTT.

The rearrangement joins TRBV7-6 to TRBJ2-7, with no clear D. Trimming cost V 4 bases and J 0 bases, with 10 bases left between them. This CDR3 is built from 14 residues. Germline lookup yields CDR1 SGHVS and CDR2 FNYEAQ. CDR3 bases: TGTGCCAGCAGCTCTGGGTCGAGCTCCTACGAGCAGTACTTC. Translation gives CASSSGSSSYEQYF. Looking up the rest from reference TRBV7-6 and TRBJ2-7 gives the full variable domain: GAGVSQSPRYKVTKRGQDVALRCDPISGHVSLYWYRQALGQGPEFLTYFNYEAQQDKSGLPNDRFSAERPEGSISTLTIQRTEQRDSAMYRCASSSGSSSYEQYFGPGTRLTVT.

The chain employs TRBV5-1 and TRBJ2-3; D is possibly TRBD2 (6 bases). This CDR3 is 16 amino acids long. V lost 4 bases and J 6 bases, leaving 21 bases between the germline ends. The germline CDR1 and CDR2 sequences are SGHRS and YFSETQ. DNA for the CDR3: TGCGCCAGCAGCCCCCACCTCTCCGGGAGTTTCGATACGCAGTATTTT. It encodes CASSPHLSGSFDTQYF.

This chain joins TRBV6-5 and TRBJ2-1, with TRBD2 matching 9 bases. The CDR3 is 15 residues long. Germline CDR1 reads MNHEY; CDR2 reads SVGAGI. Unmatched junction bases numbered 8, after V lost 7 bases and J lost 4 bases. The CDR3 DNA follows: TGTGCCAGCACCCCCGGGACTAGCCCTTACAATGAGCAGTTCTTC. The encoded protein is CASTPGTSPYNEQFF.

V and J are TRBV29-1 and TRBJ1-4; the D gene is possibly TRBD1 (6 bases). The CDR3 runs to 13 residues. Germline CDR1 and CDR2: SQVTM and ANQGSEA. Trimming took off 6 bases at V and 3 bases at J, with 11 bases between the two ends. The CDR3 DNA reads as TGCAGCGTCGGACAGTCACCTAATGAAAAACTGTTTTTT. Translation gives CSVGQSPNEKLFF.

The V and J genes are TRBV29-1 and TRBJ2-5; 8 nucleotides agree with TRBD2. V lost 3 bases, J lost 5 bases, and 11 bases stayed unmatched. The CDR3 consists of 15 residues. Germline CDR1 SQVTM, CDR2 ANQGSEA. The CDR3 DNA is TGCAGCGTTGACAAGGGCAATTCGGGGGGGGAGACCCAGTACTTC. It is translated as CSVDKGNSGGETQYF.

This chain joins TRBV29-1 and TRBJ1-2; the D is unclear. Germline V lookup: CDR1 SQVTM, CDR2 ANQGSEA. This CDR3 spans 12 amino acids. Trimming pared 2 bases from V and 2 bases from J, leaving 6 bases between. CDR3 protein: CSVETRNYGYTF. The CDR3 region has the DNA TGCAGCGTTGAAACGAGAAACTATGGCTACACCTTC.

Note on this clonotype: One end of the junction varies from germline; a read error may be responsible. J is TRBJ2-1 and V is TRBV29-1, with D perhaps assigned TRBD1 or TRBD2 (5 bases each). This CDR3 has 14 amino acids. CDR1 is SQVTM and CDR2 is ANQGSEA in the germline V gene. The CDR3 DNA is TGCGGCGTTGAGGGACGGGACTCCTACAATGAGCAGTTCTTC. It yields the protein CGVEGRDSYNEQFF.

This rearrangement joins TRBV20-1 to TRBJ2-5; D may correspond to TRBD1 or TRBD2 (6 bases each). CDR1 and CDR2 from the germline V gene are DFQATT and SNEGSKA (reference sequence). The CDR3 contains 15 residues. V was pared by 0 bases and J by 1 base, with 12 bases between. Here the CDR3 reads CSARDLGGPQETQYF. CDR3 coding DNA: TGCAGTGCTAGAGATCTCGGGGGCCCCCAAGAGACCCAGTACTTC.

This clonotype was counted between two and nine times. The chain is built from TRBV12-3 or TRBV12-4 and TRBJ1-3, with D unresolved. The CDR3 contains 16 residues. V gave up 5 bases and J gave up 0 bases, with 14 bases separating them. Written as DNA, the CDR3 is TGTGCCAGCAGTCACTCGGGCGGACGCTCTGGAAACACCATATATTTT. This translates into CASSHSGGRSGNTIYF.

This clonotype came up a few times. The chain recombines TRBV7-3 with TRBJ2-1; a weak D match, TRBD2 (6 bases). The CDR3 has 14 residues. With 5 bases removed from V and 3 bases from J, the gap between germline ends came to 11 bases. Germline V gives CDR1 SGHTA, CDR2 FQGTGA. The chain's CDR3 is CASSDGLNYNEQFF. The CDR3 DNA follows: TGTGCCAGCAGCGACGGACTAAACTACAATGAGCAGTTCTTC.

The rearrangement joins TRBV20-1 to TRBJ2-5; 10 bases align to TRBD1. V lost 6 bases to trimming and J lost 3 bases; unmatched junction nucleotides: 16. This CDR3 contains 17 residues. In germline, CDR1 is DFQATT, CDR2 SNEGSKA (reference sequence). The CDR3 coding sequence is TGCAGTGCCCCGGACAGGGGGGATTCTTGGGGCAAAGAGACCCAGTACTTC. Protein: CSAPDRGDSWGKETQYF.

This clonotype has a handful of counts. J is TRBJ2-3 and V is TRBV13; D is undetermined. Germline values: CDR1 PRHDT, CDR2 FYEKMQ (reference sequence). The CDR3 contains 16 residues. The V and J ends lost 1 base and 2 bases respectively, with 13 bases between them. The CDR3 spells CASSLVGTIYTDTQYF. In nucleotides, the CDR3 is TGTGCCAGCAGCTTAGTTGGTACCATATACACAGATACGCAGTATTTT.

In its sample, this clonotype was seen a few times. The V gene is TRBV6-5, the J gene TRBJ1-2, with 10 positions matching TRBD1. Per germline, CDR1 MNHEY and CDR2 SVGAGI. V was pared by 4 bases and J by 3 bases, with 8 bases of the junction left unmatched. CDR3 size: 16 residues. The CDR3 bases are TGTGCCAGCAGTTCGAGGTCCGGGACAGGGGACTATGGCTACACCTTC. Translated: CASSSRSGTGDYGYTF.

This clonotype appeared a single time. The chain has TRBV7-2 and TRBJ2-1, with TRBD1 matching 7 bases. The CDR3 loop spans 16 amino acids. Germline assignment: CDR1 SGHTA and CDR2 FQGNSA. V shed 4 bases and J 8 bases; nucleotides not matched to a gene: 14. The CDR3 reads CASSSPFTGAPHEQFF. In nucleotides, the CDR3 is TGTGCCAGCAGCTCCCCTTTCACAGGGGCCCCGCATGAGCAGTTCTTC.